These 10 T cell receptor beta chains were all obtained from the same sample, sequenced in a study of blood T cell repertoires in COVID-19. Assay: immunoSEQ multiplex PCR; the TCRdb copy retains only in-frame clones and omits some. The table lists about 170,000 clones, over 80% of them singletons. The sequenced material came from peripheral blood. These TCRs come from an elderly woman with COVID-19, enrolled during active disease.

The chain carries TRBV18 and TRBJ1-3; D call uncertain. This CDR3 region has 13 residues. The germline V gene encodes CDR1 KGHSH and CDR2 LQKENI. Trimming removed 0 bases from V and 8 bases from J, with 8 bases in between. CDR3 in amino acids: CASSPPGDDTIYF. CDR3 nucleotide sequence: TGTGCCAGCTCACCACCAGGAGATGACACCATATATTTT.

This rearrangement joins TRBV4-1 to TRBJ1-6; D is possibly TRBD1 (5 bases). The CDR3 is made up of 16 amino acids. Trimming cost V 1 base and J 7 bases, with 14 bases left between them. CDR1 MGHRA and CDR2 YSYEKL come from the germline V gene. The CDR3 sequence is CASSQGWQGGNSPLHF. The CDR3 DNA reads TGCGCCAGCAGCCAAGGATGGCAGGGTGGGAATTCACCCCTCCACTTT.

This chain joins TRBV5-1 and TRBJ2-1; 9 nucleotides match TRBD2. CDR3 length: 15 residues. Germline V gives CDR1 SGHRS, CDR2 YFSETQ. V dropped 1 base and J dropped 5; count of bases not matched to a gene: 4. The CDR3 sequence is CASSLILAGNNEQFF. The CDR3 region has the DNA TGCGCCAGCAGCTTGATCCTAGCGGGGAACAATGAGCAGTTCTTC. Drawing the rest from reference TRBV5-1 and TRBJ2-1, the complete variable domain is KAGVTQTPRYLIKTRGQQVTLSCSPISGHRSVSWYQQTPGQGLQFLFEYFSETQRNKGNFPGRFSGRQFSNSRSEMNVSTLELGDSALYLCASSLILAGNNEQFFGPGTRLTVL.

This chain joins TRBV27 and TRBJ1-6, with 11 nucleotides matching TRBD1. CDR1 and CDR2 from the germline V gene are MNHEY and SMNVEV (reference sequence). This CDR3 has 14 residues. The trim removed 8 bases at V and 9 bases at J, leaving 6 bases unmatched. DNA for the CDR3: TGTGCCAGCGGTGGTGGGACAGGGGGTTCACCCCTCCACTTT. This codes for CASGGGTGGSPLHF.

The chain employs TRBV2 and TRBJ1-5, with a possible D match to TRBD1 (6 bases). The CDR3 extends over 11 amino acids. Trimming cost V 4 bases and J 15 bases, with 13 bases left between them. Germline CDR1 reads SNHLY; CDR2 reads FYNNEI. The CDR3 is CASSGAGVLHF. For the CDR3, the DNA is TGTGCCAGCAGTGGGGCAGGGGTACTGCATTTT.

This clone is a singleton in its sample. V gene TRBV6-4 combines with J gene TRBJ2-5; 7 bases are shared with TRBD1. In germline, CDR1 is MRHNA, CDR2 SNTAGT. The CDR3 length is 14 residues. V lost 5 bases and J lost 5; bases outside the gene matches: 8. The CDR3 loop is CASSPDRWSETQYF. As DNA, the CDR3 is TGTGCCAGCAGTCCGGACAGGTGGTCGGAGACCCAGTACTTC.

Here the CDR3 DNA reads TGTGCCAGCAGCCAGACAGGGCGGGATTCACCCCTCCACTTT. Amino acid sequence: CASSQTGRDSPLHF. This sequence joins TRBV3-1 (or the pseudogene TRBV3-2) and TRBJ1-6, with 7 bases aligning to TRBD1. Germline CDR1 LGHDT, CDR2 YNNKEL (reference sequence). The V and J ends lost 3 bases and 8 bases, in that order; junction bases with no gene match: 4. The CDR3 is 14 amino acids.

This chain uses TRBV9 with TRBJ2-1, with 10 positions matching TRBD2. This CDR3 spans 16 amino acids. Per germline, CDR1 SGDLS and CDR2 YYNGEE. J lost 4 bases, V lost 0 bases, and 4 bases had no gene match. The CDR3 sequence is CASSVALAGEYNEQFF. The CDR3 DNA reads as TGTGCCAGCAGCGTAGCGCTAGCGGGAGAGTACAATGAGCAGTTCTTC.

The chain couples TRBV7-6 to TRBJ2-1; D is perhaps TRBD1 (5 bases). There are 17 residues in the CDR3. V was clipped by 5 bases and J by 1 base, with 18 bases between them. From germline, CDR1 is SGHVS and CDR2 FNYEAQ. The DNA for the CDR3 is TGTGCCAGCAGCCCTGTCCCAGGGCGGAAGTCCTACAATGAGCAGTTCTTC. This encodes CASSPVPGRKSYNEQFF.

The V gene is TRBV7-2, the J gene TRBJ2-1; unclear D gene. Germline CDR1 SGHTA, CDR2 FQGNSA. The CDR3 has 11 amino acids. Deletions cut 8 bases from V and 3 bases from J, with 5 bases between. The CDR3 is CASSNYNEQFF. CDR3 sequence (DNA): TGTGCCAGCTCCAACTACAATGAGCAGTTCTTC.